Shown below are 25 T cell receptor beta chains from a single sample sequenced in a study of blood T cell repertoires in COVID-19. Libraries were prepared by immunoSEQ multiplex PCR; TCRdb keeps only in-frame clonotypes and omits some of them. The sample yields over 250,000 clones, around 89% seen once. Source material: peripheral blood. The source of these receptors is a woman in her sixties with acute or convalescent COVID-19.

This chain links TRBV5-1 with TRBJ1-1; 8 nucleotides match TRBD1. The length of the CDR3 is 14 residues. Germline CDR1 SGHRS, CDR2 YFSETQ. J was trimmed by 5 bases and V by 4 bases; bases with no gene match: 7. The CDR3 loop reads CASSVGQGWTEAFF. In DNA form, the CDR3 reads TGCGCCAGCAGCGTCGGACAGGGTTGGACTGAAGCTTTCTTT.

This chain uses TRBV7-2 with TRBJ2-3, with 7 bases aligning to TRBD2. Germline V CDR1 and CDR2: SGHTA, FQGNSA. The CDR3 covers 14 residues. Trimming at V came to 5 bases and at J to 3 bases, leaving 5 bases not matched to a gene. The CDR3 sequence is CASSPWEGTDTQYF. CDR3 bases: TGTGCCAGCAGCCCATGGGAGGGGACAGATACGCAGTATTTT.

CDR3 sequence (DNA): TGTGCCAGCAGCGCAGCACCCTCGGGTAGGCGTAATTCACCCCTCCACTTT. It is translated as CASSAAPSGRRNSPLHF. The chain carries TRBV9 and TRBJ1-6; D remains ambiguous. V was shortened by 3 bases and J by 6 bases, with 19 bases between the two germline ends. The CDR3 sequence is 17 residues long. The germline gives CDR1 SGDLS, CDR2 YYNGEE.

The rearrangement joins TRBV27 to TRBJ1-6; D might be TRBD1 (6 bases). V lost 7 bases and J lost 5, with 18 bases in between. The CDR3 is 16 residues long. CDR1 is MNHEY and CDR2 is SMNVEV in the germline V gene (reference sequence). In nucleotides, the CDR3 is TGTGCCAGCAAGGTAGAACGGACAGCAAATAATTCACCCCTCCACTTT. The encoded protein is CASKVERTANNSPLHF.

The chain employs TRBV5-1 and TRBJ1-1, with 10 bases identical to TRBD1. Trimming took 2 bases from V and 10 from J; bases not matched to a gene: 8. Germline lookup yields CDR1 SGHRS and CDR2 YFSETQ. The CDR3 loop spans 14 amino acids. Written as DNA, the CDR3 is TGCGCCAGCAGCTTTCTACAAGGACAGGGGGGAGCTTTCTTT. It yields the protein CASSFLQGQGGAFF.

The V gene is TRBV10-3, the J gene TRBJ2-7, with 8 nucleotides matching TRBD1. From germline, CDR1 is ENHRY and CDR2 SYGVKD. This CDR3 has 13 amino acids. With V trimmed by 8 bases and J by 6 bases, 9 bases remained unmatched. CDR3 sequence: CAIVQGATSEQYF. The CDR3 DNA is TGTGCCATCGTGCAGGGGGCGACGTCCGAGCAGTACTTC.

The CDR3 DNA follows: TGTGCCAGCAGCGGGGAGGCCGGGACTAGCGTACAAGAGACCCAGTACTTC. This translates into CASSGEAGTSVQETQYF. V and J are TRBV21-1 and TRBJ2-5; TRBD2 was called by the table and not checked on the DNA. TRBV21-1 is annotated as a pseudogene. The CDR3 has 17 residues.

This chain uses TRBV21-1 with TRBJ2-7; TRBD2, the table's D call, lacks a check against the DNA. TRBV21-1 is listed as a pseudogene. The CDR3 length is 15 residues. The CDR3 protein is CASSKACPIPGEQYF. The CDR3 nucleotides read TGTGCCAGCAGCAAAGCGTGCCCTATACCGGGGGAGCAGTACTTC.

The chain couples TRBV24-1 to TRBJ2-2; 8 bases align to TRBD2. The junction had 7 bases not matched to a gene; V was cut back by 4 bases and J by 7 bases. Germline CDR1 and CDR2: KGHDR and SFDVKD. The CDR3 is made up of 15 amino acids. CDR3 in DNA: TGTGCCACCAGTGACCCGGGACTAGTCAGCGGGGAGCTGTTTTTT. Protein sequence: CATSDPGLVSGELFF.

This clone was observed a single time. The rearrangement joins TRBV27 to TRBJ1-5, with D possibly matching TRBD1 (6 bases). The CDR3 spans 14 residues. V gave up 3 bases and J gave up 7 bases, with 13 bases separating them. Germline-derived CDR1 and CDR2 are MNHEY and SMNVEV (reference sequence). CDR3 DNA sequence: TGTGCCAGCAGTTTGGGGGGGGCATGGCAGCCCCAGCATTTT. It yields the protein CASSLGGAWQPQHF.

This clone has only one observation. The V gene is TRBV4-3, the J gene TRBJ1-3; the D is unclear. The germline V gene encodes CDR1 LGHNA and CDR2 YSLEER. V was cut by 0 bases and J by 3 bases, with 9 bases left in between. The CDR3 has 15 residues. CDR3 bases: TGCGCCAGCAGCCAAGATCTAAGAAGTGGAAACACCATATATTTT. This translates into CASSQDLRSGNTIYF.

V and J are TRBV5-1 and TRBJ1-1; D is perhaps TRBD1 (6 bases). The V and J ends lost 3 bases and 1 base respectively, with 10 bases between them. The length of the CDR3 is 14 residues. Germline CDR1 is SGHRS and CDR2 is YFSETQ. CDR3: CASSSGQTNTEAFF. For the CDR3, the DNA is TGCGCCAGCAGCTCTGGACAGACGAACACTGAAGCTTTCTTT.

This clone has just one count. V usage is TRBV30 and J usage is TRBJ2-1; D not certain. CDR1 is GTSNPN and CDR2 is SVGIG in the germline V gene (reference sequence). The CDR3 has 13 amino acids. Trimming took off 0 bases at V and 4 bases at J, with 7 bases between the two ends. Written as DNA, the CDR3 is TGTGCCTGGAGTGTAACAGAATACAATGAGCAGTTCTTC. This codes for CAWSVTEYNEQFF.

The V call is TRBV19, the J call TRBJ2-2; tentative D call: TRBD2 (7 bases). CDR3 size: 14 residues. Trimming shortened V by 6 bases and J by 4 bases, and 12 bases separated the two germline ends. Per germline, CDR1 LNHDA and CDR2 SQIVND (reference sequence). CDR3 amino acids: CASRTRGGTGELFF. CDR3 coding DNA: TGTGCCAGTAGAACAAGGGGGGGCACCGGGGAGCTGTTTTTT.

The chain recombines TRBV7-8 with TRBJ2-5, with D possibly TRBD2 on 7 matching bases. Germline assignment: CDR1 SGHVS and CDR2 FQNEAQ. V was clipped by 8 bases and J by 5 bases, with 15 bases between them. The CDR3 consists of 13 residues. The CDR3 is CASRGGWAETQYF. The CDR3 DNA reads TGTGCCAGCCGCGGGGGCTGGGCGGAGACCCAGTACTTC.

The CDR3 here is CAITPDRGPNTEAFF. CDR3 in DNA: TGTGCCATCACCCCGGACAGGGGACCGAACACTGAAGCTTTCTTT. V gene TRBV10-3 combines with J gene TRBJ1-1; 9 bases align to TRBD1. From germline, CDR1 is ENHRY and CDR2 SYGVKD. The CDR3 has 15 residues. V gave up 7 bases and J gave up 1 base; unmatched junction bases: 7.

DNA of the CDR3: TGTGCCAGCAGTTACGGGCGGGAGGGCCGGTCCTACGAGCAGTACTTC. This codes for CASSYGREGRSYEQYF. The V gene is TRBV6-5, the J gene TRBJ2-7, with 9 positions matching TRBD2. V was clipped by 2 bases and J by 1 base; unmatched bases: 6. The CDR3 runs to 16 residues. CDR1 and CDR2 from the germline V gene are MNHEY and SVGAGI.

This clone occurred many times. This chain joins TRBV19 and TRBJ1-4, with 8 positions matching TRBD1. The V segment lost 7 bases and the J segment 5 bases; nucleotides outside the gene matches: 9. The CDR3 is 15 residues long. The germline gives CDR1 LNHDA, CDR2 SQIVND (reference sequence). The CDR3 sequence is CASNSQGAKNEKLFF. The CDR3 DNA reads TGTGCCAGTAATTCTCAGGGGGCGAAGAATGAAAAACTGTTTTTT.

The CDR3 loop is CASFQQNPPEQYF. CDR3 nucleotides: TGTGCCAGCTTTCAACAGAACCCCCCTGAGCAGTACTTC. The gene calls are TRBV27 and TRBJ2-7; D gene unclear. V gave up 8 bases and J gave up 7 bases, with 18 bases separating them. The CDR3 sequence is 13 residues long. Germline V lookup: CDR1 MNHEY, CDR2 SMNVEV (reference sequence).

CDR3 sequence: CASSLGSGNEKLFF. In nucleotides, the CDR3 is TGCGCCAGCAGCTTGGGGTCAGGTAATGAAAAACTGTTTTTT. This sequence joins TRBV5-1 and TRBJ1-4, with D unresolved. This CDR3 has 14 amino acids. Trimming left V 0 bases short and J 4 bases short, with 7 bases between. Germline assignment: CDR1 SGHRS and CDR2 YFSETQ.

The chain joins TRBV2 to TRBJ2-5; weak D call: TRBD2 (7 bases). This CDR3 spans 13 amino acids. Germline V gene data show CDR1 as SNHLY and CDR2 as FYNNEI. The germline V and J ends were trimmed by 6 bases and 1 base, with 9 bases remaining between them. The CDR3, as DNA: TGTGCCAGCAGCGGGGGGCTCCAAGAGACCCAGTACTTC. Amino acids: CASSGGLQETQYF.

The V gene is TRBV11-2, the J gene TRBJ2-3; 13 nucleotides match TRBD2. The CDR3 is 18 residues long. Trimming took 0 bases from V and 0 from J; bases not matched to a gene: 3. The germline V gene has CDR1 SGHAT and CDR2 FQNNGV. The CDR3 loop reads CASSLDSLAGGSTDTQYF. The CDR3 region has the DNA TGTGCCAGCAGCTTAGACTCACTAGCGGGGGGGAGCACAGATACGCAGTATTTT.

In its sample, this clone was seen a few times. The rearrangement links TRBV7-2 to TRBJ1-5; TRBD1 matches at 8 bases. Germline V gives CDR1 SGHTA, CDR2 FQGNSA. The CDR3 covers 15 residues. J gave up 3 bases and V 5 bases, and 6 bases lay outside the gene matches. CDR3 residues: CASSKGTGDNQPQHF. The CDR3 DNA reads as TGTGCCAGCAGCAAAGGGACAGGAGACAATCAGCCCCAGCATTTT.

The V call is TRBV27, the J call TRBJ1-3, with 7 bases identical to TRBD1. The CDR3 is made up of 13 amino acids. Germline V gene sequence: CDR1 MNHEY, CDR2 SMNVEV (reference sequence). J was trimmed by 2 bases and V by 9 bases; bases with no gene match: 4. The CDR3 spells CASYQGAGNTIYF. CDR3 bases: TGTGCCAGTTACCAGGGGGCTGGAAACACCATATATTTT.

The chain has TRBV5-1 and TRBJ2-6, with no clear D. The V gene lost 4 bases and the J gene lost 1 base, with 9 bases spanning the gap. CDR1 SGHRS and CDR2 YFSETQ come from the germline V gene. This CDR3 is 15 amino acids long. CDR3 region: CASSLTRSGANVLTF. DNA of the CDR3: TGCGCCAGCAGCCTTACCAGATCTGGGGCCAACGTCCTGACTTTC.